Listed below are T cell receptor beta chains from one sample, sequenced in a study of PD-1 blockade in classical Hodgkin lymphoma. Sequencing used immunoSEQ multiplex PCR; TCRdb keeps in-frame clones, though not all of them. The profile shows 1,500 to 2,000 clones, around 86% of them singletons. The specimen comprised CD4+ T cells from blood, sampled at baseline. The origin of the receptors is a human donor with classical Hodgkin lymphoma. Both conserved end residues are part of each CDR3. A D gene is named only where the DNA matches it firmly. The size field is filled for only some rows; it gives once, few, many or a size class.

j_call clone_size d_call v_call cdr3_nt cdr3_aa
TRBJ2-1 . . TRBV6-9 TGTGCCAGCAGTTGGATAGGGGCCCCCAATGAGCAGTTCTTC CASSWIGAPNEQFF
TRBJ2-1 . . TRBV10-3 TGTGCCATCAGTGACGGCGGGAACTCCTACAATGAGCAGTTCTTC CAISDGGNSYNEQFF
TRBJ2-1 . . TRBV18 TGTGCCAGCTCACCGTCGCATCAGTTGGAGCAGTTCTTC CASSPSHQLEQFF
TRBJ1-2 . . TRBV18 TGTGCCAGCTCACCCCGGACGGCCTCTATGGGCTACACCTTC CASSPRTASMGYTF
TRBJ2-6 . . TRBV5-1 TGCGCCAGCAGCTTGTGGCAGGTTACTGGGGCCAACGTCCTGACTTTC CASSLWQVTGANVLTF
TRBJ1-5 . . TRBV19 TGTGCCAGTATACCCCAAGGAGGCAATCAGCCCCAGCATTTT CASIPQGGNQPQHF
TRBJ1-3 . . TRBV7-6 TGTGCCAGCAGCCCGGCCGGAGGCGGAAACACCATATATTTT CASSPAGGGNTIYF
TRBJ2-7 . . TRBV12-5 TGTGCTAGTGGTTTGAGAGGGCGCGGCGAGCAGTACTTC CASGLRGRGEQYF
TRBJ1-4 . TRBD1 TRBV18 TGTGCCAGCTCTTACGACAGGGGCGGTGAAAAACTGTTTTTT CASSYDRGGEKLFF
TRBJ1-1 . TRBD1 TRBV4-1 TGCGCCAGCAGCCCTTTAGGGGACAGACGCATGAACACTGAAGCTTTCTTT CASSPLGDRRMNTEAFF
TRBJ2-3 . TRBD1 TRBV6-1 TGTGCCAGCAGTGTCCAGGACAGGGACACAGATACGCAGTATTTT CASSVQDRDTDTQYF
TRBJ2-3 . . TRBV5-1 TGCGCCAGCAGCATTGACGGAGTCACAGATACGCAGTATTTT CASSIDGVTDTQYF
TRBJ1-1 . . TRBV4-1 TGCGCCAGCAGCCAAGGGGTGTACACTGAAGCTTTCTTT CASSQGVYTEAFF
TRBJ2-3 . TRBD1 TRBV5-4 TGTGCCAGCAACGGACAGGGTCCGACAGATACGCAGTATTTT CASNGQGPTDTQYF
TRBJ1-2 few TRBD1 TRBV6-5 TGTGCCAGCAGTTATCAGGGGGGCAGGGGCTACACCTTC CASSYQGGRGYTF
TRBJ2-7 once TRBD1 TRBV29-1 TGCAGCGTTGGGCAGGGGGCCTACGAGCAGTACTTC CSVGQGAYEQYF
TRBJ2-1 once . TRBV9 TGTGCCAGCAGCGTAGAGGACGGGGCAGGGCGATACAATGAGCAGTTCTTC CASSVEDGAGRYNEQFF
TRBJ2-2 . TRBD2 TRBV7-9 TGTGCCAGCAGCTCTAGCGGGGGGAACACCGGGGAGCTGTTTTTT CASSSSGGNTGELFF
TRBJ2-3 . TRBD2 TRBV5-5 TGTGCCAGCAGCAAAGGACTAGCGGAGTCCACAGATACGCAGTATTTT CASSKGLAESTDTQYF
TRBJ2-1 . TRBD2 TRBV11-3 TGTGCCAGCAGCTTAGTGTTACTAGCGGGGGGGCTTGACTCCTACAATGAGCAGTTCTTC CASSLVLLAGGLDSYNEQFF
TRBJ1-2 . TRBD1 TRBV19 TGTGCCAGTAGCACCCGGGACAGGGGATTTTTTGGAGGCTACACCTTC CASSTRDRGFFGGYTF
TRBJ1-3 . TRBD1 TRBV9 TGTGCCAGCAGCGTAGAGAACGGGACAGGGCCCCCTGGAAACACCATATATTTT CASSVENGTGPPGNTIYF
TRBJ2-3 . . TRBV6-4 TGTGCCAGCAGTGACGGCGGGGTGAGCACAGATACGCAGTATTTT CASSDGGVSTDTQYF